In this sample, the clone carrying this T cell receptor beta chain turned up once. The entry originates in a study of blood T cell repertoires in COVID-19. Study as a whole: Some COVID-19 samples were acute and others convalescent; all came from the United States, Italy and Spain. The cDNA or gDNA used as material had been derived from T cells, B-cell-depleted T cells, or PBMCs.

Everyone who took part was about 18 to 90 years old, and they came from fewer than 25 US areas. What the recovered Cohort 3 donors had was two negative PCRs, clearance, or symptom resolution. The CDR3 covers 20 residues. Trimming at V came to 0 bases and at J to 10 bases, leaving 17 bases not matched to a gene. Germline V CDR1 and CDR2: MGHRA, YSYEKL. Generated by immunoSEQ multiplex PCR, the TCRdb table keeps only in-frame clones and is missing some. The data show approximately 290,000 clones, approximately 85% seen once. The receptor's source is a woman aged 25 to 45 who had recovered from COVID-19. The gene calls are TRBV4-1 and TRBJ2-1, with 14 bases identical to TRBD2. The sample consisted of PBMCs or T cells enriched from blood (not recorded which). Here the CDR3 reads CASSQDRGASGLAGAREQFF. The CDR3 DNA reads TGCGCCAGCAGCCAAGATAGAGGGGCGTCGGGACTAGCGGGAGCGAGGGAGCAGTTCTTC.